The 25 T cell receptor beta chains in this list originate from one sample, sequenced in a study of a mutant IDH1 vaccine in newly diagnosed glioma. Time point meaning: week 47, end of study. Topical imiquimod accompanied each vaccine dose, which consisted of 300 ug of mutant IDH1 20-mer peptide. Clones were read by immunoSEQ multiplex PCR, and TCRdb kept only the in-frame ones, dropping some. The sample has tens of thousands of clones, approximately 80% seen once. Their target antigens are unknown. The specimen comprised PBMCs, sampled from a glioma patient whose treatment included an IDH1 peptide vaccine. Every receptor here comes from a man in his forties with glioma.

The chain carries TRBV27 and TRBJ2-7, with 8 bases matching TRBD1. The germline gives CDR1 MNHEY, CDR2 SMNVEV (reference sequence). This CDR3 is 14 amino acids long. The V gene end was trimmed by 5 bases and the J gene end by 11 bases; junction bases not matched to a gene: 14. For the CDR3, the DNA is TGTGCCAGCAGTCCTCGACAGGGGTCACCTCAAAAGTACTTC. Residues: CASSPRQGSPQKYF.

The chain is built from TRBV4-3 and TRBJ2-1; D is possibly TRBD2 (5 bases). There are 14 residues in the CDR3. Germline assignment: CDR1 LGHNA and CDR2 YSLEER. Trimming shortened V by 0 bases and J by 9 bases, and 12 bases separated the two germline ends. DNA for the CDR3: TGCGCCAGCAGCCAAGATGCGGGTTGGGGTGAGCAGTTCTTC. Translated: CASSQDAGWGEQFF.

The chain's CDR3 is CASSNTGQGYHEQYF. The CDR3 DNA sequence: TGTGCCAGCAGCAACACGGGACAGGGGTATCACGAGCAGTACTTC. This chain connects TRBV27 to TRBJ2-7; 10 bases line up with TRBD1. With V trimmed by 6 bases and J by 5 bases, 10 bases remained unmatched. Germline CDR1 reads MNHEY; CDR2 reads SMNVEV (reference sequence). This CDR3 region has 15 residues.

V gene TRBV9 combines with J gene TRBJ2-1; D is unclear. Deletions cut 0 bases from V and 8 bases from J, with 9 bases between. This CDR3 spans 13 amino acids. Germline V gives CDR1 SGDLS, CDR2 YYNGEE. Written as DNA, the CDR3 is TGTGCCAGCAGCGTAGTAGGTAGCCATGAGCAGTTCTTC. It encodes CASSVVGSHEQFF.

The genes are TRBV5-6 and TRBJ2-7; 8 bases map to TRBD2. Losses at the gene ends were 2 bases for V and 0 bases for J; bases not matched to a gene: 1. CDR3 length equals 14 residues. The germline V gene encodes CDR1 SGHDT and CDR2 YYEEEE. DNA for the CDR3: TGTGCCAGCAGCTTAGCGGGAGACTCCTACGAGCAGTACTTC. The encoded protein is CASSLAGDSYEQYF.

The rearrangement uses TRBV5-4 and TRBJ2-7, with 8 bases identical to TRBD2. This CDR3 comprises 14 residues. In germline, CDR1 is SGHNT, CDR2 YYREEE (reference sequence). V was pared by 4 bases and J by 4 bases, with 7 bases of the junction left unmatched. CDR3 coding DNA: TGTGCCAGCAGCCCCCGGGGGGGGTCGTACGAGCAGTACTTC. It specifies CASSPRGGSYEQYF.

Written as DNA, the CDR3 is TGTGCCAGCACCCAGGGGGGTCGAGAGACCCAGTACTTC. This encodes CASTQGGRETQYF. The chain carries TRBV7-2 and TRBJ2-5; a possible D gene is TRBD1 (7 bases). V was cut by 7 bases and J by 4 bases, with 13 bases left in between. CDR1 is SGHTA, CDR2 FQGNSA, per germline. This CDR3 spans 13 amino acids. The variable domain in full, completed from reference TRBV7-2 and TRBJ2-5, reads GAGVSQSPSNKVTEKGKDVELRCDPISGHTALYWYRQSLGQGLEFLIYFQGNSAPDKSGLPSDRFSAERTGGSVSTLTIQRTQQEDSAVYLCASTQGGRETQYFGPGTRLLVL.

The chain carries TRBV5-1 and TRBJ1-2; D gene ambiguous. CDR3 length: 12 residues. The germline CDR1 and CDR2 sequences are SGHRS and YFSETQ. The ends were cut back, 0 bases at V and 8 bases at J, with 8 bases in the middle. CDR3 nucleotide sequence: TGCGCCAGCAGCTTGGGCGCCATCGGCTACACCTTC. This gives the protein CASSLGAIGYTF.

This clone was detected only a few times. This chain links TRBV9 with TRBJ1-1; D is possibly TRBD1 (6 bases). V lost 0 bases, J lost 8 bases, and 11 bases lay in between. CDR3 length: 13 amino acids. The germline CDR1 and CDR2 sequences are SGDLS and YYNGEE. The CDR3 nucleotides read TGTGCCAGCAGCGTAGGAGTCAGGGGAGAAGCTTTCTTT. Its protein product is CASSVGVRGEAFF.

The CDR3: CASSDTGLSYEQYF. CDR3 bases: TGCGCCAGCAGTGATACAGGGCTCTCCTACGAGCAGTACTTC. The J gene is TRBJ2-7, the V gene TRBV10-1; perhaps TRBD1 as D (6 bases). V lost 3 bases and J lost 0, with 9 bases in between. CDR3 length: 14 amino acids. The germline V gene encodes CDR1 WNHNN and CDR2 SYGVQD (reference sequence).

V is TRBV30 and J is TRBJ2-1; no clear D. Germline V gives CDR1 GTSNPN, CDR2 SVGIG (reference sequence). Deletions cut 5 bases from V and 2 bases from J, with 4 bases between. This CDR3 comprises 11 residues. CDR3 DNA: TGTGCCTGGGGCCCCTACAATGAGCAGTTCTTC. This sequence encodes CAWGPYNEQFF.

Written as DNA, the CDR3 is TGTGCCATCAGTGAAGGAGGCTTATCCTATGGCTACACCTTC. Protein: CAISEGGLSYGYTF. The chain couples TRBV10-3 to TRBJ1-2; no clear D gene. Trimming took 3 bases from V and 4 from J, leaving 12 bases between them. Germline V gene lookup returns CDR1 ENHRY and CDR2 SYGVKD. The CDR3 is made up of 14 amino acids.

The DNA for the CDR3 is TGCGCCAGCAGCTCCGGGACTAGCTACGAGCAGTACTTC. Amino acids: CASSSGTSYEQYF. V usage is TRBV5-1 and J usage is TRBJ2-5, with 8 bases lining up with TRBD2. Matching the DNA end better, TRBJ2-7 makes the J call doubtful. This CDR3 has 13 residues. From germline, CDR1 is SGHRS and CDR2 YFSETQ.

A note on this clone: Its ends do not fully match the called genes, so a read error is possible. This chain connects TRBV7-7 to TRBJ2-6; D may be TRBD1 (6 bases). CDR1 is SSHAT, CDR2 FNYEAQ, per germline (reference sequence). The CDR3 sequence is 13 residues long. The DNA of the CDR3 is TGTGCTAGCAGCCCAGACAGGACTGACGTCCTGACTTTC. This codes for CASSPDRTDVLTF.

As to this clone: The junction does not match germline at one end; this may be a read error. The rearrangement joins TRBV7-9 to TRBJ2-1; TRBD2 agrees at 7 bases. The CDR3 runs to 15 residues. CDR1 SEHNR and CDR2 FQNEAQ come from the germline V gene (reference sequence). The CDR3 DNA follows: TGTGTCAGCAGCCCAGCGGGGACTCCTAGGAATGAGCAGTTCTTC. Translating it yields CVSSPAGTPRNEQFF.

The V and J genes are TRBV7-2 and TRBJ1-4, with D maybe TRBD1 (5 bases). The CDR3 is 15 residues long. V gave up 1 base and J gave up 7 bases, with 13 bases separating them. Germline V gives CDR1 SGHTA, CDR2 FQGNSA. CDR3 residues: CASSLDPQGTEKLFF. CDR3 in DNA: TGTGCCAGCAGCTTAGATCCGCAGGGTACTGAAAAACTGTTTTTT.

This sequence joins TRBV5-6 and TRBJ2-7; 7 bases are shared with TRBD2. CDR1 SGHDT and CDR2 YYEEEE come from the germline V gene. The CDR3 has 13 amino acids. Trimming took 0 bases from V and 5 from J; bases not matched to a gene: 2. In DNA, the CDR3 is TGTGCCAGCAGCTTGGGACTAGCAGACGAGCAGTACTTC. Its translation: CASSLGLADEQYF.

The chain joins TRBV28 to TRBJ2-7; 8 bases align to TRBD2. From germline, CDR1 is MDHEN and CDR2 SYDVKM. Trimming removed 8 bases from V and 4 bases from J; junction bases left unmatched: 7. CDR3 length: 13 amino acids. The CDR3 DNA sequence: TGTGCCAGCTGCCCTAGCGGGCGGTACGAGCAGTACTTC. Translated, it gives CASCPSGRYEQYF.

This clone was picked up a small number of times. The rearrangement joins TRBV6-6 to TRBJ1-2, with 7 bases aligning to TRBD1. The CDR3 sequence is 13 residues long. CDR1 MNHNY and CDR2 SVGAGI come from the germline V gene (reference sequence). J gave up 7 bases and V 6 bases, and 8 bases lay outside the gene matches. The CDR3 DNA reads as TGTGCCAGCAGACCCGGACAGGCAGCTGGCTACACCTTC. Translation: CASRPGQAAGYTF.

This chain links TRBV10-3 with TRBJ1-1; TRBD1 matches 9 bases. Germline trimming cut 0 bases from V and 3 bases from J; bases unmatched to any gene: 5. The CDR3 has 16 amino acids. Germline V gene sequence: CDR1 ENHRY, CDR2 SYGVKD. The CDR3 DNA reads TGTGCCATCAGTGAGTCCACAGGGGGCGCCTACACTGAAGCTTTCTTT. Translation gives CAISESTGGAYTEAFF.

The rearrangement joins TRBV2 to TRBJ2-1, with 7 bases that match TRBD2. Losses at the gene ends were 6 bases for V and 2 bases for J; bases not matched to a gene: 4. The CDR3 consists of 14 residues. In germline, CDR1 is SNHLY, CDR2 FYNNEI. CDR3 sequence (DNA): TGTGCCAGCAGGGGTGGGACTACCTACAATGAGCAGTTCTTC. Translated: CASRGGTTYNEQFF. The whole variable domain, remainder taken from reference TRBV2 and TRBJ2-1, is EPEVTQTPSHQVTQMGQEVILRCVPISNHLYFYWYRQILGQKVEFLVSFYNNEISEKSEIFDDQFSVERPDGSNFTLKIRSTKLEDSAMYFCASRGGTTYNEQFFGPGTRLTVL.

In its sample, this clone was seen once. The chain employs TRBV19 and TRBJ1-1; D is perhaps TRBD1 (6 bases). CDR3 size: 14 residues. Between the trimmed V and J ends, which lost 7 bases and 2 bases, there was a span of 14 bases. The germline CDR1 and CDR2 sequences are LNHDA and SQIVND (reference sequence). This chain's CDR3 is CASMGRTENTEAFF. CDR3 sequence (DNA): TGTGCCAGTATGGGTAGGACAGAAAACACTGAAGCTTTCTTT.

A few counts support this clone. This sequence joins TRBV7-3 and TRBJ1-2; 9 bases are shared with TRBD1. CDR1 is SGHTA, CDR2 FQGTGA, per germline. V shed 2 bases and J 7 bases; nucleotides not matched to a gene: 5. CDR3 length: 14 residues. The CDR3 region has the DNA TGTGCCAGCAGCTTAGATGGGACAGGGCCTGGCTACACCTTC. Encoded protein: CASSLDGTGPGYTF. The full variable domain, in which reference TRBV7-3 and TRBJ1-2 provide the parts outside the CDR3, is GAGVSQTPSNKVTEKGKYVELRCDPISGHTALYWYRQSLGQGPEFLIYFQGTGAADDSGLPNDRFFAVRPEGSVSTLKIQRTERGDSAVYLCASSLDGTGPGYTFGSGTRLTVV.

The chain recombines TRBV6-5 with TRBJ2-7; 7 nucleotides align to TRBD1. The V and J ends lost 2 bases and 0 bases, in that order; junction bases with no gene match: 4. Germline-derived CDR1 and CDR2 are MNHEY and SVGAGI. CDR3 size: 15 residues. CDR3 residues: CASSYVPGGSYEQYF. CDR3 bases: TGTGCCAGCAGTTACGTACCAGGGGGCTCCTACGAGCAGTACTTC.

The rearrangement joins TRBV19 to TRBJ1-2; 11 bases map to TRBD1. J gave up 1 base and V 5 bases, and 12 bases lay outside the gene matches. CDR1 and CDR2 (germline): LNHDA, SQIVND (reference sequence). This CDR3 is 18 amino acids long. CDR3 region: CASSPRRDRGVFNYGYTF. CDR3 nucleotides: TGTGCCAGTAGTCCTCGCCGGGACAGGGGGGTTTTTAACTATGGCTACACCTTC.